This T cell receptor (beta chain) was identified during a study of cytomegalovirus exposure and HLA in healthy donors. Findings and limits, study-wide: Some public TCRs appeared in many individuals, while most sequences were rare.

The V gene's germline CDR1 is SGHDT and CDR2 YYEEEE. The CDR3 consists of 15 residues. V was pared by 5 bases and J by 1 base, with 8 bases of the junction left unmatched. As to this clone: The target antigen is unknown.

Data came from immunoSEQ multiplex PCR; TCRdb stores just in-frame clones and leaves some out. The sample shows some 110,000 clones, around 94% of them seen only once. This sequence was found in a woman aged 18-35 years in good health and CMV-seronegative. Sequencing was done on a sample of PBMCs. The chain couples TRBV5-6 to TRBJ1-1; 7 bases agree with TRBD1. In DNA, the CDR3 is TGTGCCAGCAGTCAAGCACGACAGGGGAACACTGAAGCTTTCTTT. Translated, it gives CASSQARQGNTEAFF.